This entry lists 2 T cell receptor beta chains sequenced from one sample in a study of shared clonotypes between healthy human individuals. Measured with immunoSEQ multiplex PCR; TCRdb has only the in-frame clones, and not every one. In the table there are around 2.3 million clones, more than 90% of which are singletons. Sequencing used naive CD4+ T cells sorted from blood. Indicated subset: CD45RA+ positively selected. The receptors here all came from a young man in good health.

The genes are TRBV19 and TRBJ2-2, with a weak D call TRBD1 (6 bases). The germline V gene has CDR1 LNHDA and CDR2 SQIVND (reference sequence). This CDR3 comprises 16 residues. Between the trimmed V and J ends, which lost 0 bases and 6 bases, there was a span of 14 bases. The CDR3 spells CASSIDTGSFPGELFF. Written as DNA, the CDR3 is TGTGCCAGTAGTATAGATACAGGGTCGTTCCCCGGGGAGCTGTTTTTT.

The genes are TRBV7-2 and TRBJ1-3; D may be TRBD1 (6 bases). In germline, CDR1 is SGHTA, CDR2 FQGNSA. The CDR3 length is 15 residues. The V gene lost 5 bases and the J gene lost 0 bases, with 11 bases spanning the gap. The CDR3: CASSQGGSSGNTIYF. For the CDR3, the DNA is TGTGCCAGCAGCCAAGGGGGGAGCTCTGGAAACACCATATATTTT.